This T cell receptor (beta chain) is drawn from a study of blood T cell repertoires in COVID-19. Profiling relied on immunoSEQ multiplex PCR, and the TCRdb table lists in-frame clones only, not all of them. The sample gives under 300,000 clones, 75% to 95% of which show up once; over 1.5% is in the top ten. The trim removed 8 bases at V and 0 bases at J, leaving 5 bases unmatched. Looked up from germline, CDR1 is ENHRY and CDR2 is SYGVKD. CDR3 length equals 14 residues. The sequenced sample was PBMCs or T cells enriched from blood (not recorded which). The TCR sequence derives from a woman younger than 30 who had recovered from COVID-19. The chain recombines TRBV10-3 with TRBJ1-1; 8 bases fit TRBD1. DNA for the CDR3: TGTGCCATCGGGGAGGACAGGGTGAACACTGAAGCTTTCTTT. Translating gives CAIGEDRVNTEAFF.